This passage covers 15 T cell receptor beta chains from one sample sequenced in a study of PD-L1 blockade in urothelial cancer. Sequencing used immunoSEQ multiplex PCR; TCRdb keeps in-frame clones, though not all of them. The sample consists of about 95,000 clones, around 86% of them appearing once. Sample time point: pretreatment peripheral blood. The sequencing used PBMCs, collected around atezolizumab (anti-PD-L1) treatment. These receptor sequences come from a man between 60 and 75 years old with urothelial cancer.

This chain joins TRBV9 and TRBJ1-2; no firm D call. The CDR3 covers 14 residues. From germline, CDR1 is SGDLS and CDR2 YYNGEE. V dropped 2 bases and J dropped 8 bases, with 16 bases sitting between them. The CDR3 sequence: CASSVLPLARGYTF. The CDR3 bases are TGTGCCAGCAGCGTCCTTCCGCTCGCTCGGGGCTACACCTTC.

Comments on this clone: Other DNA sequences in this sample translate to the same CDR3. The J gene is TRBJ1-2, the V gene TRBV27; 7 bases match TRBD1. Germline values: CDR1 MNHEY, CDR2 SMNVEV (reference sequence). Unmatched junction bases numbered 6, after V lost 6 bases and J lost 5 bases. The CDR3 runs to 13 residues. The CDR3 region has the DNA TGTGCCAGCAGCCCAGACAGGGTATATGGCTACACCTTC. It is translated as CASSPDRVYGYTF.

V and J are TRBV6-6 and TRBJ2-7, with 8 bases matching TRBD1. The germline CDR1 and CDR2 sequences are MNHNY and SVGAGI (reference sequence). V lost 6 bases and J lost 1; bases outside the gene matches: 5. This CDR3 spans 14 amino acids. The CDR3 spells CASRPGQGSYEQYF. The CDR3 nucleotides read TGTGCCAGCAGGCCCGGACAGGGTTCCTACGAGCAGTACTTC.

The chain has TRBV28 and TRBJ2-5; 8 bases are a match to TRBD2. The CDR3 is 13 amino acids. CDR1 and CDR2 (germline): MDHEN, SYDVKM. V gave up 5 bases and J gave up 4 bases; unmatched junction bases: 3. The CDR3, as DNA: TGTGCCAGCAGTGACGGACTAGCAGAGACCCAGTACTTC. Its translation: CASSDGLAETQYF.

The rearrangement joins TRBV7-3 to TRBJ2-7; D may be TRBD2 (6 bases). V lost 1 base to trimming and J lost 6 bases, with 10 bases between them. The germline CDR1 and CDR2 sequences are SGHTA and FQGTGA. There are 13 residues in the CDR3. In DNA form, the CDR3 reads TGTGCCAGCAGCTTAAGGGGGGAAGGCGAGCAGTACTTC. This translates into CASSLRGEGEQYF.

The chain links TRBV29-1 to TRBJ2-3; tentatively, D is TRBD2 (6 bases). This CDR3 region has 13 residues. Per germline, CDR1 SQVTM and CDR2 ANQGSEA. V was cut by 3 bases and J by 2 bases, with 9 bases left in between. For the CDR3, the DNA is TGCAGCGTTGATTCGCGGGACACAGATACGCAGTATTTT. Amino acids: CSVDSRDTDTQYF.

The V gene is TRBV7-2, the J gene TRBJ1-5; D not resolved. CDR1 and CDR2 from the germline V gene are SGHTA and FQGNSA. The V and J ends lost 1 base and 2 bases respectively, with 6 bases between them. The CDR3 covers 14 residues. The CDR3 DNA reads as TGTGCCAGCAGCTTAGTGGAGGGCAATCAGCCCCAGCATTTT. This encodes CASSLVEGNQPQHF.

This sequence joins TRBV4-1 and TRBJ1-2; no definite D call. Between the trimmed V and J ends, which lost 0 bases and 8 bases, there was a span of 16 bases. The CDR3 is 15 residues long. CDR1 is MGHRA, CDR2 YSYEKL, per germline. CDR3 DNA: TGCGCCAGCAGCCAAGAACTGTGGGCCTCTGTAGGCTACACCTTC. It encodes CASSQELWASVGYTF.

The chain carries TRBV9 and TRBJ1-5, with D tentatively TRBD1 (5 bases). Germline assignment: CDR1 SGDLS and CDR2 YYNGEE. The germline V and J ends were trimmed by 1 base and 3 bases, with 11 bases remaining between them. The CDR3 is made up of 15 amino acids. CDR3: CASSVSGDSNQPQHF. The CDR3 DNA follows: TGTGCCAGCAGCGTATCGGGGGATTCCAATCAGCCCCAGCATTTT.

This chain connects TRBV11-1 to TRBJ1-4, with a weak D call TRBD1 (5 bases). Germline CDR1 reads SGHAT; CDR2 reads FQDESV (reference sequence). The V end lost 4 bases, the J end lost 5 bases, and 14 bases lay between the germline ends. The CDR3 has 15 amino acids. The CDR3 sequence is CASSSISGGNEKLFF. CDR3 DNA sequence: TGTGCCAGCAGCTCGATCTCCGGGGGAAATGAAAAACTGTTTTTT.

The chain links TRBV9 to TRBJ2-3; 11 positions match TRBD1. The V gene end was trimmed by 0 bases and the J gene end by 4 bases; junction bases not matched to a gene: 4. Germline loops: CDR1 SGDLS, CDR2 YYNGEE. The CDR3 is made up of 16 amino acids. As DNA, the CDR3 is TGTGCCAGCAGCGTAGTTGGACAGGGGGCCTCAGATACGCAGTATTTT. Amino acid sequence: CASSVVGQGASDTQYF.

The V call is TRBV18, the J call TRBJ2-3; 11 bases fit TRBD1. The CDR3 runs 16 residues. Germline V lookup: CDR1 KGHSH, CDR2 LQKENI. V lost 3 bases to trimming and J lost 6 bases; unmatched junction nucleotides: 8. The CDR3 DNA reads TGTGCCAGCTCACCGCCCGGGACAGGGGGTCAGGATACGCAGTATTTT. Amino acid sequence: CASSPPGTGGQDTQYF.

In DNA, the CDR3 is TGTGCCAGCAGCCAGCTAGGGGGAGGGAGGGCCTACAACAATGAGCAGTTCTTC. Translating gives CASSQLGGGRAYNNEQFF. This rearrangement joins TRBV4-2 to TRBJ2-1, with D tentatively TRBD2 (7 bases). CDR3 size: 18 residues. Per germline, CDR1 LGHNA and CDR2 YNFKEQ. V was trimmed by 3 bases and J by 5 bases, leaving 23 bases between them.

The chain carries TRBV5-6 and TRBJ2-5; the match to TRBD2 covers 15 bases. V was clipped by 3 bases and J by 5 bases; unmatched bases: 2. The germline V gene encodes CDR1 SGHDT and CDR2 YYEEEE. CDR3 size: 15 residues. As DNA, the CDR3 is TGTGCCAGCAGCTGGGGACTAGCGGGGGGTGAGACCCAGTACTTC. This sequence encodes CASSWGLAGGETQYF.

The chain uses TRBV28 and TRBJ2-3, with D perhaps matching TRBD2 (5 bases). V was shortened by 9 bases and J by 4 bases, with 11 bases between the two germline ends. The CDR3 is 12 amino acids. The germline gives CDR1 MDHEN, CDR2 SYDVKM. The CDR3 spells CASRGFPDTQYF. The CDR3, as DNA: TGTGCCAGTCGCGGGTTTCCAGATACGCAGTATTTT.